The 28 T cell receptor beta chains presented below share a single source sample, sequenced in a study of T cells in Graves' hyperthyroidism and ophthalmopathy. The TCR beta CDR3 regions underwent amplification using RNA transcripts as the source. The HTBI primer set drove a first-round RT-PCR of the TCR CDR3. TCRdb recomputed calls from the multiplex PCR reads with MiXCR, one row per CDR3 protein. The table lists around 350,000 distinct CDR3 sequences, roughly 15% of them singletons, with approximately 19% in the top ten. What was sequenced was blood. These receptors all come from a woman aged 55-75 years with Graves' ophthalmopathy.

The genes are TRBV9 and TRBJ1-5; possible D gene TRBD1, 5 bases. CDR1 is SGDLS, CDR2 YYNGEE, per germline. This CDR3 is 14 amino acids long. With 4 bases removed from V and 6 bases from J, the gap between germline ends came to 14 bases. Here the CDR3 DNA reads TGTGCCAGCAGCCCTGGGGGGGGGACTCAGCCCCAGCATTTT. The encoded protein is CASSPGGGTQPQHF.

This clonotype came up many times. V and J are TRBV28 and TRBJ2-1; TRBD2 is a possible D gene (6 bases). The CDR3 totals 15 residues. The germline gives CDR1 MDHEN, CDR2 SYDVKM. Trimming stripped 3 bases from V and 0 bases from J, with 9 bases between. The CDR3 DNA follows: TGTGCCAGCAGTTTGCGGGAAAGCTCCTACAATGAGCAGTTCTTC. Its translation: CASSLRESSYNEQFF.

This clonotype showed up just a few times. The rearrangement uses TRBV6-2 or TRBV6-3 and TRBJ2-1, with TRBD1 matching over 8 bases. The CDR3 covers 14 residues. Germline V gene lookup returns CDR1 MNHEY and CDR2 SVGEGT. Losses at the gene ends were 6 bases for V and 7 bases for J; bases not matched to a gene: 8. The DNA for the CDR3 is TGTGCCAGCAGGGGGGCAGGGGGCAAGAATGAGCAGTTCTTC. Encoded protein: CASRGAGGKNEQFF.

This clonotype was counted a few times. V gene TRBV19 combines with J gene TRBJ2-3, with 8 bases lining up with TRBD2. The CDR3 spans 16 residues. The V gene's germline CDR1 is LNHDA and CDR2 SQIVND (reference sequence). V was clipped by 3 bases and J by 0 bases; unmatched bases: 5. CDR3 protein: CASSIGGATSTDTQYF. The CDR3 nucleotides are TGTGCCAGTAGTATCGGGGGGGCAACTAGCACAGATACGCAGTATTTT.

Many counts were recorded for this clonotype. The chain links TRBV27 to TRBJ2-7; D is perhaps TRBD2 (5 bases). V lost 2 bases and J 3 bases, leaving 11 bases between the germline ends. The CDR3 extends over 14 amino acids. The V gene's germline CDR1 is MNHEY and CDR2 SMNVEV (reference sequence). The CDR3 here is CASSLSGLGYEQYF. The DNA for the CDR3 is TGTGCCAGCAGTTTAAGCGGCTTGGGCTACGAGCAGTACTTC.

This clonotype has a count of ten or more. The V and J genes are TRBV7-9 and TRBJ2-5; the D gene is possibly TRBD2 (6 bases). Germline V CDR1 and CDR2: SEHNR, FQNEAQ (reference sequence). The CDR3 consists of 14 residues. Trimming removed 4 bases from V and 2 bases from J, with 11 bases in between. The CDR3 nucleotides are TGTGCCAGCAGCTCCCGGGACTCGCAAGAGACCCAGTACTTC. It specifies CASSSRDSQETQYF.

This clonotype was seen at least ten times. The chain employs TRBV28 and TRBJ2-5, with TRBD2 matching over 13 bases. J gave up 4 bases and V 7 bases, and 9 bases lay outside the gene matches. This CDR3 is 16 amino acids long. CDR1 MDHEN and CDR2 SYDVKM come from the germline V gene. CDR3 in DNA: TGTGCCAGCAAACCAACGGGACTAGCGGGAAGAGAGACCCAGTACTTC. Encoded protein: CASKPTGLAGRETQYF.

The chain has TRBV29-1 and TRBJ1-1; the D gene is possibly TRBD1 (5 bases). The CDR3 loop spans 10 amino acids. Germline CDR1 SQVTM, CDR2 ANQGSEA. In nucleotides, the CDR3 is TGCGCTTGGGGGAGGGCTGAAGCTTTCTTT. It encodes CAWGRAEAFF.

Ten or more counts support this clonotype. This chain's CDR3 is CASSFDEGQGQYEQYF. The CDR3 DNA sequence: TGTGCCAGCAGTTTCGATGAGGGACAGGGGCAGTACGAGCAGTACTTC. The chain carries TRBV12-3 or TRBV12-4 and TRBJ2-7; 10 bases are a match to TRBD1. Trimming took 3 bases from V and 4 from J; bases not matched to a gene: 9. The CDR3 is made up of 16 amino acids.

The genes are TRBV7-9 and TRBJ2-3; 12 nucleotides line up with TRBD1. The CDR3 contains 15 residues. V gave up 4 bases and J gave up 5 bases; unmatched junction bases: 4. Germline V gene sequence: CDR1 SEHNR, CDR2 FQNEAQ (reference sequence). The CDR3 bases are TGTGCCAGCAGCTCCGGGACAGGGGGCAGAGATACGCAGTATTTT. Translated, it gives CASSSGTGGRDTQYF.

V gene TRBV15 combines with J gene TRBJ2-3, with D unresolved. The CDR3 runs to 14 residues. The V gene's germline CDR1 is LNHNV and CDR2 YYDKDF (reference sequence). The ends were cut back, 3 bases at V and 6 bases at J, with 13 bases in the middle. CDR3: CATSSQRVRDTQYF. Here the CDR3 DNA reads TGTGCCACCAGCAGCCAAAGAGTCCGGGATACGCAGTATTTT.

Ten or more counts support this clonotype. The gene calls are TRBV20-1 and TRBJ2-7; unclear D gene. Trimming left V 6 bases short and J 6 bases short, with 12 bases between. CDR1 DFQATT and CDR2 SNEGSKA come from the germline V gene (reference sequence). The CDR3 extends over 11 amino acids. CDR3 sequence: CSARTLGEQYF. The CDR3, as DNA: TGCAGTGCCCGGACCCTGGGCGAGCAGTACTTC.

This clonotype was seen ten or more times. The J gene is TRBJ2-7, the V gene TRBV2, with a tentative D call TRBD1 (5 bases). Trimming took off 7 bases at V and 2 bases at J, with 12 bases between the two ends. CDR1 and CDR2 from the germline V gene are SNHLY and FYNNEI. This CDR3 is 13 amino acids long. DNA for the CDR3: TGTGCCAGCAATGGGGCACCAGCCTACGAGCAGTACTTC. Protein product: CASNGAPAYEQYF.

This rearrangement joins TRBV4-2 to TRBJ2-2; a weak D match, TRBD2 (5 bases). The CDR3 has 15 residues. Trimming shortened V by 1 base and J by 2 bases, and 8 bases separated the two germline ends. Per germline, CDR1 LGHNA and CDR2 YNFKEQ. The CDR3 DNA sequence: TGTGCCAGCAGCCAAGTAGAGGGAAACACCGGGGAGCTGTTTTTT. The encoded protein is CASSQVEGNTGELFF.

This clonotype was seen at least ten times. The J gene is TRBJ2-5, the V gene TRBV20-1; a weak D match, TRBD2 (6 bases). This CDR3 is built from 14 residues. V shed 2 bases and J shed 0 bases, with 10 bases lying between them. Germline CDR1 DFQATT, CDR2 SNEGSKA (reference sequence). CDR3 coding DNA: TGCAGTGCTAGACAAACGGGAGACCAAGAGACCCAGTACTTC. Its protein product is CSARQTGDQETQYF.

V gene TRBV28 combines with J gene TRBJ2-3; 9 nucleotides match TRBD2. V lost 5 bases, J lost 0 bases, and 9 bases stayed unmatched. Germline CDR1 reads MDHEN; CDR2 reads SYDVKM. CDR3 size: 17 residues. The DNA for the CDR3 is TGTGCCAGCAGTCCCCCATCTAGCGGGGTAAGCACAGATACGCAGTATTTT. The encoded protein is CASSPPSSGVSTDTQYF.

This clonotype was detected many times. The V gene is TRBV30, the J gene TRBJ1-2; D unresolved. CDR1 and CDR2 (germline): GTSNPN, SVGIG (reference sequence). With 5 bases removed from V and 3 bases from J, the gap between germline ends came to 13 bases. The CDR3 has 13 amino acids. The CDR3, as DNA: TGTGCCTGGTCGTGGCAGTCGGACTATGGCTACACCTTC. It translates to CAWSWQSDYGYTF.

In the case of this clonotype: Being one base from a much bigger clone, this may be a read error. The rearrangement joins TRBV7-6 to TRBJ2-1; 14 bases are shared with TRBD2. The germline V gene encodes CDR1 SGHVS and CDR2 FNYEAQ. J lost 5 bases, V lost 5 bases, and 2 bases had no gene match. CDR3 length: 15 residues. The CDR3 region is CASSRTSGRHNEQFF. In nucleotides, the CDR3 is TGTGCCAGCAGCCGGACTAGCGGGAGGCACAATGAGCAGTTCTTC.

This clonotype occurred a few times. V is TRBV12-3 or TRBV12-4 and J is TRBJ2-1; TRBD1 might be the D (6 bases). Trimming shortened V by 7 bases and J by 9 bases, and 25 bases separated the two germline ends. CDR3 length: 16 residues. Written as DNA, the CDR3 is TGTGCCAGCACGGACCAGGGGTTCGCAATCCTAACTGAGCAGTTCTTC. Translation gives CASTDQGFAILTEQFF.

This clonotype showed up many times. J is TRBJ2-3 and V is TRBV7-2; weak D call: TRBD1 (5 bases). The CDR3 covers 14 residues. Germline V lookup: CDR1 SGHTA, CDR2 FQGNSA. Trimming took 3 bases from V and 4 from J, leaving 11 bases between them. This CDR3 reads CASSFDSPPDTQYF. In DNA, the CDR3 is TGTGCCAGCAGCTTCGACAGCCCCCCAGATACGCAGTATTTT. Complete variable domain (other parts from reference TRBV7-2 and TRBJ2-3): GAGVSQSPSNKVTEKGKDVELRCDPISGHTALYWYRQSLGQGLEFLIYFQGNSAPDKSGLPSDRFSAERTGGSVSTLTIQRTQQEDSAVYLCASSFDSPPDTQYFGPGTRLTVL.

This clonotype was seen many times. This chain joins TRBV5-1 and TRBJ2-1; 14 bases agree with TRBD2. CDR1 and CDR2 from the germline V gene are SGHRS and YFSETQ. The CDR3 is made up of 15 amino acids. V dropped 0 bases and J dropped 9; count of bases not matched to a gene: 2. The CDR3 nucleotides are TGCGCCAGCAGCTTGGATGGACTAGCGGGAGGTGAGCAGTTCTTC. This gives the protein CASSLDGLAGGEQFF. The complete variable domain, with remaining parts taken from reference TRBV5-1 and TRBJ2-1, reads KAGVTQTPRYLIKTRGQQVTLSCSPISGHRSVSWYQQTPGQGLQFLFEYFSETQRNKGNFPGRFSGRQFSNSRSEMNVSTLELGDSALYLCASSLDGLAGGEQFFGPGTRLTVL.

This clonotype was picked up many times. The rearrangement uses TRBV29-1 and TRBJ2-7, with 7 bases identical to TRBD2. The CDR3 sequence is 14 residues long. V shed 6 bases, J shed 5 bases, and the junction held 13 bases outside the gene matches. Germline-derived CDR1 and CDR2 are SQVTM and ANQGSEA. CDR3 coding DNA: TGCAGCGTCGGGGGGTGGCTAGGGATCGACGAGCAGTACTTC. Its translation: CSVGGWLGIDEQYF.

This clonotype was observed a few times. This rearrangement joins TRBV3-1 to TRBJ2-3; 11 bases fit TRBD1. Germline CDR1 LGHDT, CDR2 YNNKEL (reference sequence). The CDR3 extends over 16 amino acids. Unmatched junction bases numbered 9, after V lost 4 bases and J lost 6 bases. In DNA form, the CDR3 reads TGTGCCAGCAGCCCCAATACCGGGACAGGGGGGGATACGCAGTATTTT. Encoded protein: CASSPNTGTGGDTQYF.

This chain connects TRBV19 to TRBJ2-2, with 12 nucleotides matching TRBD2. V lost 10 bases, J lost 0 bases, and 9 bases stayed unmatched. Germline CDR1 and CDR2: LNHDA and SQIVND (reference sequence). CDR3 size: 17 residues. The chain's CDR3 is CATMGLAGFANTGELFF. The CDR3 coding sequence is TGTGCCACCATGGGACTAGCGGGTTTCGCGAACACCGGGGAGCTGTTTTTT.

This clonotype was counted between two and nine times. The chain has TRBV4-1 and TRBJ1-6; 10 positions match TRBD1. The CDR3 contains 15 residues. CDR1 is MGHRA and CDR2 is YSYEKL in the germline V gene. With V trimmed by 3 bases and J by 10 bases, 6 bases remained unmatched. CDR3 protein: CASSQGTGAMSPLHF. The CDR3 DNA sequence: TGCGCCAGCAGCCAGGGGACAGGGGCAATGTCACCCCTCCACTTT.

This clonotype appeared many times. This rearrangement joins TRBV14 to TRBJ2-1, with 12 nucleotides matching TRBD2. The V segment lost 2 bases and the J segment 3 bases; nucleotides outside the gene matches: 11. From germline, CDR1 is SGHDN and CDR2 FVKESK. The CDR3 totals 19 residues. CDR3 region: CASSQNPPTSGRNYNEQFF. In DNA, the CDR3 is TGTGCCAGCAGCCAAAACCCCCCCACTAGCGGGAGGAACTACAATGAGCAGTTCTTC.

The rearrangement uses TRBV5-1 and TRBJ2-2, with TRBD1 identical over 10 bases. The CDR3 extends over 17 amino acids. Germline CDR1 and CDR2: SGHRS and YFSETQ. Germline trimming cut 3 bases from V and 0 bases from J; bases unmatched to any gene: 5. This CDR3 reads CASSYRDRGANTGELFF. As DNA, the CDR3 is TGCGCCAGCAGCTACCGGGACAGGGGCGCGAACACCGGGGAGCTGTTTTTT.

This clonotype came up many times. CDR3 bases: TGTGCCAGCAGGAGGGGAAGGAGCGGGAGGGACAATGAGCAGTTCTTC. Translating gives CASRRGRSGRDNEQFF. V gene TRBV27 combines with J gene TRBJ2-1, with 10 bases that match TRBD2. CDR1 and CDR2 from the germline V gene are MNHEY and SMNVEV (reference sequence). The V gene end was trimmed by 6 bases and the J gene end by 5 bases; junction bases not matched to a gene: 10. The CDR3 contains 16 residues.